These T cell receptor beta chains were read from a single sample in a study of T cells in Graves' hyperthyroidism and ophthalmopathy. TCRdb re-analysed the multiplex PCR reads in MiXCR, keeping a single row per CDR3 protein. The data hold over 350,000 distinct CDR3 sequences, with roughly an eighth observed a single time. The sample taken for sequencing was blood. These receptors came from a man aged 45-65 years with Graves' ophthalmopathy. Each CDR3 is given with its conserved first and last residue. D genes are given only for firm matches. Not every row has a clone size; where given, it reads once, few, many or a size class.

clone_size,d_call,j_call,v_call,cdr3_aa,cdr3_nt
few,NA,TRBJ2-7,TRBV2,CASSETGTYEQYF,TGTGCCAGCAGTGAAACGGGTACCTACGAGCAGTACTTC
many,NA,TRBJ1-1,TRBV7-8,CASSLGLLGTEAFF,TGTGCCAGCAGCTTAGGTCTACTCGGGACGGAAGCTTTCTTT
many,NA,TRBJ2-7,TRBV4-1,CASSQRGTYEQYF,TGCGCCAGCAGCCAACGAGGTACCTACGAGCAGTACTTC
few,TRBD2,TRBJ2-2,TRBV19,CASSTSLAGETNTGELFF,TGTGCCAGTAGCACCTCACTAGCGGGGGAAACGAACACCGGGGAGCTGTTTTTT
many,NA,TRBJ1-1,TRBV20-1,CSSPSPLRNTEAFF,TGCAGTTCCCCGTCCCCGCTGAGGAACACTGAAGCTTTCTTT
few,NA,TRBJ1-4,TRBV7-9,CASSLAGELDEKLFF,TGTGCCAGCAGTTTGGCGGGGGAATTGGATGAAAAACTGTTTTTT
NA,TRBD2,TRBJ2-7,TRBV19,CASSIRDGGEQYF,TGTGCCAGTAGTATCCGAGACGGGGGGGAGCAGTACTTC
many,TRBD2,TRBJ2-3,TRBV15,CATSREGGDRTDTQYF,TGTGCCACCAGCAGAGAGGGGGGGGACCGAACAGATACGCAGTATTTT
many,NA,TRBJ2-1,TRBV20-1,CSATKRRGSVSYNEQFF,TGCAGTGCCACGAAACGTCGGGGTAGCGTCTCCTACAATGAGCAGTTCTTC
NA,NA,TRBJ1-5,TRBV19,CASSIRGRGGLQPQHF,TGTGCCAGTAGTATTCGGGGCAGGGGCGGGTTACAGCCCCAGCATTTT
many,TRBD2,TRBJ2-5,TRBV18,CASSYGRTETQYF,TGTGCCAGCTCCTACGGGAGGACTGAGACCCAGTACTTC
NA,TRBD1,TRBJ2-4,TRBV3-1,CASSPGTGGNIQYF,TGTGCCAGCAGTCCCGGGACAGGGGGCAACATTCAGTACTTC
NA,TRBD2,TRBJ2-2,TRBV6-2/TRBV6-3,CASSYSTSGQTNTGELFF,TGTGCCAGCAGTTACTCGACTAGCGGGCAGACTAACACCGGGGAGCTGTTTTTT
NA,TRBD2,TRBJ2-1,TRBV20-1,CSAPGLAGDSSYNEQFF,TGCAGTGCGCCGGGACTAGCGGGAGATAGCTCCTACAATGAGCAGTTCTTC
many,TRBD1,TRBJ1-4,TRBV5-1,CASSPGDRGGKLFF,TGCGCCAGCAGCCCAGGAGACAGGGGCGGAAAACTGTTTTTT
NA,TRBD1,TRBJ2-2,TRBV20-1,CSASRFGQGNTGELFF,TGCAGTGCTAGTCGGTTCGGACAGGGGAACACCGGGGAGCTGTTTTTT
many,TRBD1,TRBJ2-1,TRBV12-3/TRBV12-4,CASRAGTEYNEQFF,TGTGCCAGCAGGGCCGGGACAGAGTACAATGAGCAGTTCTTC
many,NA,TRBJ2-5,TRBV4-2,CASSQEVREETQYF,TGTGCCAGCAGCCAAGAAGTGCGAGAAGAGACCCAGTACTTC
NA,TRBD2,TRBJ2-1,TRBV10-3,CAISESGLAGYNEQFF,TGTGCCATCAGTGAGTCGGGACTAGCGGGGTACAATGAGCAGTTCTTC
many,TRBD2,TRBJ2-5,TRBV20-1,CSARGTSGRHQETQYF,TGCAGTGCTAGGGGGACTAGCGGGCGGCACCAAGAGACCCAGTACTTC
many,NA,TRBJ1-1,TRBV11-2,CASSSPPQYRRNTEAFF,TGTGCCAGCAGCTCCCCCCCTCAGTACCGTCGGAACACTGAAGCTTTCTTT
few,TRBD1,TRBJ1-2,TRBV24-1,CATSDSKFQGARGYTF,TGTGCCACCAGTGATTCCAAATTCCAGGGGGCGCGTGGCTACACCTTC
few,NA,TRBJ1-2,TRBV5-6,CASSRGTTSNYGYTF,TGTGCCAGCAGCCGAGGGACAACGTCTAACTATGGCTACACCTTC
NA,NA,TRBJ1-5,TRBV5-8,CASSLDAQPGLAPQHF,TGTGCCAGCAGCTTGGACGCCCAGCCAGGTTTAGCGCCCCAGCATTTT
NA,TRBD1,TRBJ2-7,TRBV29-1,CSVEGGQGGHEQYF,TGCAGCGTTGAAGGGGGACAGGGTGGGCACGAGCAGTACTTC
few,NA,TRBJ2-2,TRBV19,CASTANTGELFF,TGTGCCAGTACAGCGAACACCGGGGAGCTGTTTTTT
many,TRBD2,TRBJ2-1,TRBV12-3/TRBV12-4,CASSYQGLARANEQFF,TGTGCCAGCAGTTACCAGGGACTAGCGCGGGCGAATGAGCAGTTCTTC
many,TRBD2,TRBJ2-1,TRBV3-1,CASSLGLAGVDYLRYEQFF,TGTGCCAGCAGCCTTGGTCTAGCGGGAGTGGATTACTTACGGTATGAGCAGTTCTTC
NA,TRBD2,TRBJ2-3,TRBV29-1,CSAGASGTYWDTQYF,TGCAGCGCGGGGGCTAGCGGGACCTACTGGGATACGCAGTATTTT
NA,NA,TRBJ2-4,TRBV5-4,CASSPDWGWAKNIQYF,TGTGCCAGCAGCCCTGATTGGGGTTGGGCCAAAAACATTCAGTACTTC
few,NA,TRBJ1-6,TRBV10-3,CAISEPGSTNSPLHF,TGTGCCATCAGTGAGCCGGGCAGCACTAATTCACCCCTCCACTTT